The rows below give T cell receptor beta chains drawn from one sample of a study of T cells in Graves' hyperthyroidism and ophthalmopathy. TCRdb re-called the multiplex PCR reads through MiXCR, storing one row per CDR3 protein. The data hold a few hundred thousand distinct CDR3 sequences, with 15% to 20% observed a single time. The specimen sequenced was blood. The receptors derive from a woman aged 25 to 39 with Graves' ophthalmopathy. CDR3s include the opening cysteine and the closing phenylalanine or tryptophan. The order of the fields is V gene, D gene, clone size, J gene, CDR3 protein, CDR3 DNA. D genes are given only for firm matches. Only some rows state a clone size, as once, few, many or a class for expanded clones.

>TRBV20-1|.|few|TRBJ2-7
CSARSGSTYEQYF
TGCAGTGCTAGATCTGGGAGTACCTACGAGCAGTACTTC
>TRBV11-2|TRBD2|many|TRBJ2-1
CASSLNGGRTAYNEQFF
TGTGCCAGCAGCCTAAACGGCGGGAGAACGGCCTACAATGAGCAGTTCTTC
>TRBV19|TRBD1|.|TRBJ2-2
CASRVEGQHTGELFF
TGTGCCAGTAGGGTCGAGGGACAGCACACCGGGGAGCTGTTTTTT
>TRBV10-3|TRBD1|few|TRBJ2-1
CAIGGQGENEQFF
TGTGCCATAGGGGGACAGGGGGAGAATGAGCAGTTCTTC
>TRBV7-9|.|many|TRBJ1-1
CASSSTAPRDTEAFF
TGTGCCAGCAGCTCCACGGCACCACGGGACACTGAAGCTTTCTTT
>TRBV5-8|.|many|TRBJ2-3
CASRLTREGGTQYF
TGTGCCAGCAGGCTGACTAGAGAAGGGGGTACGCAGTATTTT
>TRBV7-3|.|.|TRBJ1-6
CASSLGITDSPLHF
TGTGCCAGCAGCTTGGGGATTACTGATTCACCCCTCCACTTT
>TRBV7-9|TRBD1|many|TRBJ1-1
CASSLSGTDTEAFF
TGTGCCAGCAGCTTATCGGGGACAGACACTGAAGCTTTCTTT
>TRBV6-2/TRBV6-3|TRBD1|few|TRBJ2-5
CASSYVSGTEYF
TGTGCCAGCAGTTACGTATCCGGGACAGAGTACTTC
>TRBV7-9|.|.|TRBJ2-6
CASSLFLDRGGANVLTF
TGTGCCAGCAGCTTATTCCTGGACCGTGGAGGGGCCAACGTCCTGACTTTC
>TRBV6-2/TRBV6-3|.|many|TRBJ2-7
CASSYRWDFSYEQYF
TGTGCCAGCAGTTATCGGTGGGACTTCTCCTACGAGCAGTACTTC
>TRBV19|.|.|TRBJ2-5
CASSIGGQETQYF
TGTGCCAGTAGTATAGGGGGCCAAGAGACCCAGTACTTC
>TRBV12-3/TRBV12-4|TRBD1|many|TRBJ2-7
CASSLGQGAHHSYEQYF
TGTGCCAGCAGTTTGGGACAGGGGGCCCACCACTCCTACGAGCAGTACTTC
>TRBV27|.|.|TRBJ2-5
CASSQNRDSLSQYF
TGTGCCAGCAGCCAAAATCGGGACTCCTTGTCCCAGTACTTC
>TRBV7-8|.|few|TRBJ2-3
CASSDISRNTQYF
TGTGCCAGCAGCGACATTAGCAGAAATACGCAGTATTTT
>TRBV7-2|TRBD1|many|TRBJ1-2
CARRQGFGYTF
TGTGCCAGGCGACAGGGGTTCGGCTACACCTTC
>TRBV12-3/TRBV12-4|.|many|TRBJ1-4
CASSLTAEKLFF
TGTGCCAGCAGTTTGACAGCTGAAAAACTGTTTTTT
>TRBV7-7|TRBD1|many|TRBJ2-1
CASSQDREGYNEQFF
TGTGCTAGCAGCCAGGACAGGGAAGGCTACAATGAGCAGTTCTTC
>TRBV5-1|.|few|TRBJ1-6
CASSLDRNSPLHF
TGCGCCAGCAGCTTAGACAGGAATTCACCCCTCCACTTT
>TRBV19|.|many|TRBJ2-1
CASSSRPISQGATYNEQFF
TGTGCCAGTAGTTCCCGCCCAATTAGCCAGGGAGCAACCTACAATGAGCAGTTCTTC
>TRBV30|.|.|TRBJ2-3
CAWEQGDTQYF
TGTGCCTGGGAACAGGGAGATACGCAGTATTTT
>TRBV4-1|.|.|TRBJ2-7
CASSQEGAAYEQYF
TGCGCCAGCAGCCAAGAGGGGGCGGCCTACGAGCAGTACTTC
>TRBV28|.|.|TRBJ1-1
CASSFLTATEAFF
TGTGCCAGCAGTTTCCTCACGGCCACTGAAGCTTTCTTT
>TRBV7-6|TRBD2|many|TRBJ2-1
CASSLAGGDEQFF
TGTGCCAGCAGCTTAGCGGGAGGGGATGAGCAGTTCTTC
>TRBV6-2/TRBV6-3|.|many|TRBJ1-1
CASSRPGHNTEAFF
TGTGCCAGCAGTCGACCGGGTCATAACACTGAAGCTTTCTTT
>TRBV12-3/TRBV12-4|.|many|TRBJ1-6
CASSTRGWSPLHF
TGTGCCAGCAGTACGAGGGGATGGTCACCCCTCCACTTT
>TRBV18|.|many|TRBJ2-2
CASSAGRRELFF
TGTGCCAGCTCAGCAGGGCGGCGGGAGCTGTTTTTT